The text below deals with one T cell receptor beta chain. Its antigen is as yet unknown. Overall study results and limits: Tumor Tregs overlapped most with tumor, then blood, naive CD4+ cells.

Full-length variable regions came from constant-region reverse primers plus semi-nested Nested Universal Primer A PCR. TCRdb reprocessed the 5' RACE reads with MiXCR, giving one entry per CDR3 protein. The sample records some 8,700 distinct CDR3 sequences, 65% to 70% being singletons. Purified naive CD4+ T cells were depleted of CD25+ Tregs. Germline CDR1 MGHRA, CDR2 YSYEKL. The CDR3 totals 20 residues. V gave up 0 bases and J gave up 0 bases, with 23 bases separating them. The sample consisted of tumor-infiltrating naive CD4+ T cells sorted from the breast tumor. The subset: naive CD4+ T cells, CD4+CD45RA+CD25-. This receptor was obtained from a female donor with breast cancer. This sequence joins TRBV4-1 and TRBJ1-1, with D maybe TRBD1 (6 bases). The CDR3 coding sequence is TGCGCCAGCAGCCAAGATCCAGAAGCGGCCCAGGGGCGAGTGAACACTGAAGCTTTCTTT. Translating it yields CASSQDPEAAQGRVNTEAFF.